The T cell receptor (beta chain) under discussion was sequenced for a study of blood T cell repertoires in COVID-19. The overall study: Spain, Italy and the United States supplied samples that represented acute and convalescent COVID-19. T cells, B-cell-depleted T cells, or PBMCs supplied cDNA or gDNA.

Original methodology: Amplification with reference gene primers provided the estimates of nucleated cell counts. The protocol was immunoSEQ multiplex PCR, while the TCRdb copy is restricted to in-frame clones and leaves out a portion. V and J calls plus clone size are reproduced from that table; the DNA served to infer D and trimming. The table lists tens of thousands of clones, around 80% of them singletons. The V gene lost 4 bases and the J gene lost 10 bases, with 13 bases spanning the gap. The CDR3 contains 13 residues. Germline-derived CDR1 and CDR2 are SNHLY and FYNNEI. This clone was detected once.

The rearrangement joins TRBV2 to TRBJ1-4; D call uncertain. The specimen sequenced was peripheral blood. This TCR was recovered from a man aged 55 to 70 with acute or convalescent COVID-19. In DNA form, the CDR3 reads TGTGCCAGCAGTGGACATGAGTCTGGAAAACTGTTTTTT. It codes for CASSGHESGKLFF.